Following are 11 T cell receptor beta chains from one sample sequenced in a study of blood T cell repertoires in COVID-19. Profiled with immunoSEQ multiplex PCR; TCRdb holds only in-frame clones, not every one. Of some 110,000 clones in the sample, approximately 89% are singletons; the top ten hold around 4.5%. Sequencing was performed on peripheral blood. These receptors originate from a man aged 40-49 years with acute or convalescent COVID-19.

The chain combines TRBV7-3 with TRBJ2-3; 8 bases are a match to TRBD2. Germline V gene data show CDR1 as SGHTA and CDR2 as FQGTGA. Germline trimming cut 4 bases from V and 5 bases from J; bases unmatched to any gene: 8. The CDR3 totals 15 residues. CDR3 protein: CASSSSAGGGDTQYF. CDR3 DNA: TGTGCCAGCAGCTCCTCGGCGGGGGGCGGAGATACGCAGTATTTT.

The chain is built from TRBV7-9 and TRBJ1-6, with a weak D call TRBD1 (6 bases). V was clipped by 5 bases and J by 8 bases, with 10 bases between them. This CDR3 has 13 amino acids. The germline CDR1 and CDR2 sequences are SEHNR and FQNEAQ (reference sequence). CDR3 protein: CASSGTGYSPLHF. CDR3 coding DNA: TGTGCCAGCAGCGGAACAGGGTATTCACCCCTCCACTTT.

This clone has just a few counts. Here the CDR3 DNA reads TGTGCCAGCAGTGAATTGAACAGTATTTATGGCTACACCTTC. Its translation: CASSELNSIYGYTF. The chain carries TRBV6-1 and TRBJ1-2; D gene ambiguous. V lost 2 bases and J 5 bases, leaving 12 bases between the germline ends. The germline gives CDR1 MNHNS, CDR2 SASEGT. CDR3 length equals 14 residues.

Notes on this clone: Other DNA sequences in the same sample also yield this CDR3. V usage is TRBV3-1 (or the pseudogene TRBV3-2) and J usage is TRBJ2-2; 7 bases align to TRBD2. Looked up from germline, CDR1 is LGHDT and CDR2 is YNNKEL (reference sequence). The CDR3 sequence is 14 residues long. V shed 6 bases and J 5 bases; nucleotides not matched to a gene: 6. This chain's CDR3 is CASSRQGGTGELFF. The CDR3 DNA sequence: TGTGCCAGCAGTCGCCAGGGAGGGACCGGGGAGCTGTTTTTT.

The rearrangement joins TRBV5-5 to TRBJ1-4; the match to TRBD1 covers 7 bases. The CDR3 is 15 amino acids. The V segment lost 0 bases and the J segment 8 bases; nucleotides outside the gene matches: 7. Germline V CDR1 and CDR2: SGHKS, YYEKEE (reference sequence). The CDR3 DNA is TGTGCCAGCAGCTTGGTCGCAGGGGGAGTAGAAAAACTGTTTTTT. This gives the protein CASSLVAGGVEKLFF.

The chain uses TRBV3-1 (or the pseudogene TRBV3-2) and TRBJ2-1; 8 nucleotides match TRBD2. V lost 4 bases and J lost 8; bases outside the gene matches: 7. Germline-derived CDR1 and CDR2 are LGHDT and YNNKEL (reference sequence). This CDR3 has 14 amino acids. CDR3 sequence reads: CASSPPAGVYEQFF. The CDR3 DNA reads TGTGCCAGCAGCCCCCCAGCGGGAGTATATGAGCAGTTCTTC.

The rearrangement links TRBV9 to TRBJ2-1, with TRBD2 identical over 10 bases. This CDR3 is built from 17 residues. CDR1 is SGDLS and CDR2 is YYNGEE in the germline V gene. The J segment lost 8 bases and the V segment lost 0 bases, leaving 11 bases of the junction unmatched. The CDR3 protein is CASSVDTSGGVLYEQFF. The CDR3 DNA is TGTGCCAGCAGCGTAGACACAAGCGGGGGGGTTTTGTATGAGCAGTTCTTC.

J is TRBJ2-1 and V is TRBV7-6, with D perhaps TRBD2 (6 bases). CDR3 length: 16 residues. The germline gives CDR1 SGHVS, CDR2 FNYEAQ. V was trimmed by 4 bases and J by 0 bases, leaving 13 bases between them. The DNA for the CDR3 is TGTGCCAGCAGCTCCCGTAGCGGCAGCTCCTACAATGAGCAGTTCTTC. Translation: CASSSRSGSSYNEQFF.

The chain employs TRBV6-5 and TRBJ1-5, with D tentatively TRBD1 (6 bases). CDR3 length equals 14 residues. V lost 5 bases and J lost 4, with 12 bases in between. Germline V gene lookup returns CDR1 MNHEY and CDR2 SVGAGI. The CDR3 region has the DNA TGTGCCAGCAGTAAAAATGGACAGAATCAGCCCCAGCATTTT. Its protein is CASSKNGQNQPQHF.

This rearrangement joins TRBV7-3 to TRBJ1-1; tentatively, D is TRBD1 (5 bases). Per the germline V gene, CDR1 is SGHTA and CDR2 is FQGTGA. The CDR3 loop spans 13 amino acids. V gave up 0 bases and J gave up 3 bases, with 5 bases separating them. Here the CDR3 reads CASSLTGDTEAFF. The CDR3 region has the DNA TGTGCCAGCAGCTTAACAGGGGACACTGAAGCTTTCTTT.

This clone was picked up a small number of times. The V and J genes are TRBV9 and TRBJ2-1; TRBD2 aligns across 7 bases. The CDR3 runs to 16 residues. The germline V gene has CDR1 SGDLS and CDR2 YYNGEE. The V gene end was trimmed by 0 bases and the J gene end by 5 bases; junction bases not matched to a gene: 8. The chain's CDR3 is CASSVEVGGPHNEQFF. The DNA of the CDR3 is TGTGCCAGCAGCGTAGAGGTGGGAGGGCCCCACAATGAGCAGTTCTTC.